This T cell receptor (beta chain) was observed in a study of blood T cell repertoires in COVID-19. Study background: T cells, B-cell-depleted T cells, or PBMCs supplied cDNA or gDNA.

This CDR3 has 16 amino acids. V gave up 2 bases and J gave up 3 bases, with 14 bases separating them. Germline V CDR1 and CDR2: MNHEY, SVGEGT. Per the original methods: Amplified reference gene primers provided the basis for estimating nucleated cell counts. Sequenced by immunoSEQ multiplex PCR; TCRdb stores in-frame clones only, minus some. V and J calls and clone size are copied from that table; D and trimming were computed from the DNA. Of 5,500 to 6,000 clones in the sample, roughly 84% are singletons; the top ten hold about 13%. This chain uses TRBV6-2 or TRBV6-3 with TRBJ2-1; D may be TRBD2 (6 bases). This sequence originates from a human donor in a cohort sampled during active COVID-19. Specimen: peripheral blood. In DNA form, the CDR3 reads TGTGCCAGCAGTTACAAGGGCCCGGACTACTACAATGAGCAGTTCTTC. It codes for CASSYKGPDYYNEQFF.